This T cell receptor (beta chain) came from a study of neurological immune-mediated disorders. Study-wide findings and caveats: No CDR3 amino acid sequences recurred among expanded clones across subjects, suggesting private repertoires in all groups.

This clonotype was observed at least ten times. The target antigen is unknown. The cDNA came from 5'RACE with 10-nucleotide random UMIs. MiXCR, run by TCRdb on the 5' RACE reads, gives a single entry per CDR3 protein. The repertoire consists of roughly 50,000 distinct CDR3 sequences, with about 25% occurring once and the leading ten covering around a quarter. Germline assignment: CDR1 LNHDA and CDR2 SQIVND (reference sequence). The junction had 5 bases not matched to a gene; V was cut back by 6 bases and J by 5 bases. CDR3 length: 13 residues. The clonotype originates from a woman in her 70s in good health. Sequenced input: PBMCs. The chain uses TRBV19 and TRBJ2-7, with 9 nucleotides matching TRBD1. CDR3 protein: CASRNRGLDEQYF. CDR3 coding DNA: TGTGCCAGTAGGAACAGGGGGCTGGACGAGCAGTACTTC.